This is a list of T cell receptor beta chains from one sample in a study of blood T cell repertoires in COVID-19. The table came from immunoSEQ multiplex PCR; TCRdb's copy has only in-frame clones and leaves some out. The profile shows some 320,000 clones, 85% of them singletons. The specimen sequenced was peripheral blood. These receptors came from a human donor in a cohort sampled during active COVID-19. CDR3s include the opening cysteine and the closing phenylalanine or tryptophan. Each record gives: clone size, D gene, J gene, V gene, CDR3 protein, CDR3 DNA. D genes are given only for firm matches. The size entry is marked missing in some rows and otherwise reads once, few, many or a size class.

few | . | TRBJ2-1 | TRBV7-2 | CASSLRRRADNEQFF | TGTGCCAGCAGCTTACGACGGAGAGCGGACAATGAGCAGTTCTTC
. | . | TRBJ1-5 | TRBV6-2/TRBV6-3 | CASSLNYQPQHF | TGTGCCAGCAGCCTGAACTATCAGCCCCAGCATTTT
. | TRBD1 | TRBJ2-4 | TRBV6-6 | CASSYTQGAGNIQYF | TGTGCCAGCAGTTATACACAGGGGGCCGGGAACATTCAGTACTTC
. | TRBD1 | TRBJ1-2 | TRBV25-1 | CASSEFGGGSYGYTF | TGTGCCAGCAGTGAATTTGGAGGGGGCAGCTATGGCTACACCTTC
once | . | TRBJ1-6 | TRBV27 | CASSSTETAYNSPLHF | TGTGCCAGCAGTTCGACAGAAACCGCATATAATTCACCCCTCCACTTT
. | TRBD2 | TRBJ2-7 | TRBV7-9 | CASSSLLPSGGPREQYF | TGTGCCAGCAGCTCCCTTCTACCTAGCGGGGGGCCCCGTGAGCAGTACTTC
. | TRBD1 | TRBJ2-6 | TRBV6-4 | CASSDSRDRGLPGANVLTF | TGTGCCAGCAGTGACTCAAGGGACAGGGGTTTGCCTGGGGCCAACGTCCTGACTTTC
few | TRBD1 | TRBJ1-6 | TRBV11-3 | CASSSPGQGSPLHF | TGTGCCAGCAGCTCGCCGGGACAGGGTTCACCCCTCCACTTT
. | TRBD1 | TRBJ2-7 | TRBV19 | CASSDRVGRYEQYF | TGTGCCAGTAGCGACAGGGTAGGTCGCTACGAGCAGTACTTC
. | TRBD1 | TRBJ2-7 | TRBV6-6 | CASAGTGEYEQYF | TGTGCCAGCGCCGGGACAGGGGAATACGAGCAGTACTTC
. | TRBD2 | TRBJ2-7 | TRBV9 | CASSASGGHSYEQYF | TGTGCCAGCAGCGCTAGCGGGGGGCACTCCTACGAGCAGTACTTC
. | TRBD2 | TRBJ2-3 | TRBV10-3 | CAISEPPGSGGSADTQYF | TGTGCCATCAGTGAGCCCCCCGGTAGCGGGGGTTCCGCAGATACGCAGTATTTT
. | . | TRBJ1-1 | TRBV6-5 | CASSYRETEAFF | TGTGCCAGCAGTTACCGGGAGACTGAAGCTTTCTTT
. | TRBD1 | TRBJ1-1 | TRBV12-3/TRBV12-4 | CASSLTGREAFF | TGTGCCAGCAGCCTGACAGGGAGAGAAGCTTTCTTT
. | . | TRBJ1-1 | TRBV25-1 | CASSVQTNTEAFF | TGTGCCAGCAGTGTACAGACGAACACTGAAGCTTTCTTT
few | . | TRBJ2-7 | TRBV12-1 | CAGRDRTYEQYF | TGTGCCGGCCGGGACAGGACCTACGAGCAGTACTTC
. | . | TRBJ2-2 | TRBV12-3/TRBV12-4 | CASSLRDGELFF | TGTGCCAGCAGTTTACGGGACGGGGAGCTGTTTTTT
. | . | TRBJ1-2 | TRBV3-1/TRBV3-2 | CASSQGRYGYTF | TGTGCCAGCAGCCAAGGGAGGTATGGCTACACCTTC
. | TRBD1 | TRBJ1-6 | TRBV27 | CASSQQGRNSPLHF | TGTGCCAGCAGTCAACAGGGGCGTAATTCACCCCTCCACTTT
once | TRBD1 | TRBJ1-4 | TRBV11-2 | CASSQPPRTGGRSEKLFF | TGTGCCAGCAGCCAACCTCCTCGGACAGGGGGCCGGAGTGAAAAACTGTTTTTT
. | . | TRBJ1-5 | TRBV3-1/TRBV3-2 | CASSQGHSLQPQHF | TGTGCCAGCAGCCAAGGACATTCCTTGCAGCCCCAGCATTTT
. | . | TRBJ2-7 | TRBV1 | CTSSARGGTYEQYF | TGCACCAGCAGCGCAAGGGGAGGGACCTACGAGCAGTACTTC
. | TRBD1 | TRBJ2-7 | TRBV6-1 | CASSEVRTGSYEQYF | TGTGCCAGCAGTGAAGTCCGGACAGGGAGCTACGAGCAGTACTTC
. | TRBD1 | TRBJ1-4 | TRBV7-9 | CASSTQNRGPEKLFF | TGTGCCAGCAGCACCCAAAACAGGGGGCCTGAAAAACTGTTTTTT
. | . | TRBJ2-1 | TRBV12-5 | CASGSDSPYEQFF | TGTGCTAGTGGTTCGGACAGTCCATATGAGCAGTTCTTC
. | . | TRBJ2-3 | TRBV12-5 | CASSRLVVADTQYF | TGTGCTAGTTCTAGACTAGTGGTAGCAGATACGCAGTATTTT
. | . | TRBJ1-5 | TRBV10-3 | CAISEERSNQPQHF | TGTGCCATCAGTGAGGAGAGAAGCAATCAGCCCCAGCATTTT
. | . | TRBJ1-2 | TRBV12-3/TRBV12-4 | CASAYGEGYTF | TGTGCCAGCGCCTACGGGGAGGGCTACACCTTC
. | TRBD2 | TRBJ2-7 | TRBV5-1 | CASSPASGSSYEQYF | TGCGCCAGCAGCCCTGCTAGCGGATCATCCTACGAGCAGTACTTC
. | . | TRBJ1-3 | TRBV3-1/TRBV3-2 | CASSQGAGVAGNTIYF | TGTGCCAGCAGCCAAGGGGCGGGGGTGGCTGGAAACACCATATATTTT
. | TRBD1 | TRBJ2-7 | TRBV2 | CASRSTGSHEQYF | TGTGCCAGCAGATCGACAGGGAGCCACGAGCAGTACTTC
. | . | TRBJ2-4 | TRBV19 | CASSIEGDWEDIQYF | TGTGCCAGTAGTATAGAGGGTGATTGGGAGGACATTCAGTACTTC
. | . | TRBJ1-2 | TRBV14 | CASSQVETGSYGYTF | TGTGCCAGCAGCCAAGTGGAAACAGGGTCCTATGGCTACACCTTC
. | TRBD1 | TRBJ2-2 | TRBV18 | CATKGQGDTGELFF | TGTGCCACCAAGGGACAGGGCGACACCGGGGAGCTGTTTTTT
. | . | TRBJ2-7 | TRBV30 | CAWSAPYEQYF | TGTGCCTGGAGTGCTCCCTACGAGCAGTACTTC
. | . | TRBJ2-5 | TRBV5-6 | CASSLGHLQETQYF | TGTGCCAGCAGCTTGGGACACTTACAAGAGACCCAGTACTTC
once | . | TRBJ1-4 | TRBV15 | CATSFFSTNEKLFF | TGTGCCACCAGCTTCTTTTCCACTAATGAAAAACTGTTTTTT
. | . | TRBJ2-1 | TRBV9 | CASSVDTSGAYNEQFF | TGTGCCAGCAGCGTAGATACATCGGGGGCCTACAATGAGCAGTTCTTC
. | . | TRBJ1-3 | TRBV18 | CASSPVRGNSGNTIYF | TGTGCCAGCTCACCTGTCCGGGGTAATTCTGGAAACACCATATATTTT
many | TRBD1 | TRBJ1-2 | TRBV7-3 | CASSPDRGNGYTF | TGTGCCAGCAGCCCGGACAGGGGTAATGGCTACACCTTC
. | . | TRBJ1-3 | TRBV10-2 | CASSGQFSGNTIYF | TGCGCCAGCAGTGGACAATTCTCTGGAAACACCATATATTTT
. | . | TRBJ2-2 | TRBV19 | CASSIPHLQGIGELFF | TGTGCCAGTAGTATTCCCCACTTACAGGGTATTGGGGAGCTGTTTTTT
. | . | TRBJ1-2 | TRBV4-1 | CASRIRNLGLDGYTF | TGCGCCAGCAGGATCAGAAACCTGGGGCTTGATGGCTACACCTTC